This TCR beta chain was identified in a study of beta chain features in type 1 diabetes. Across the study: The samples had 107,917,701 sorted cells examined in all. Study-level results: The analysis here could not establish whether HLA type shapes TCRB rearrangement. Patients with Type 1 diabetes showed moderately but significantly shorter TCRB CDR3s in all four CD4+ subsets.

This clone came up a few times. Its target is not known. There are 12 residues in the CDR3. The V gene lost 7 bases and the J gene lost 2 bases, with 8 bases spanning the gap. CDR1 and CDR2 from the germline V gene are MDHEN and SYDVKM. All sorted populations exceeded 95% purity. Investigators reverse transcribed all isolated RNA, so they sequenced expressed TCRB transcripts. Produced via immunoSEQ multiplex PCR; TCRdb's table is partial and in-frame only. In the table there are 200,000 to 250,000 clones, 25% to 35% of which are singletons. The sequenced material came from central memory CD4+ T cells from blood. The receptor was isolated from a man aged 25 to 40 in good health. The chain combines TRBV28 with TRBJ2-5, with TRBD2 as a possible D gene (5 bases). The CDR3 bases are TGTGCCAGCAACGGGGTACAAGAGACCCAGTACTTC. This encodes CASNGVQETQYF. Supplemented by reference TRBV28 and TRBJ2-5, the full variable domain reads DVKVTQSSRYLVKRTGEKVFLECVQDMDHENMFWYRQDPGLGLRLIYFSYDVKMKEKGDIPEGYSVSREKKERFSLILESASTNQTSMYLCASNGVQETQYFGPGTRLLVL.